This T cell receptor (beta chain) was sequenced in a study of blood T cell repertoires in COVID-19. On the study more broadly: COVID-19 samples, acute and convalescent, were from the United States, Italy and Spain.

Germline V gene data show CDR1 as MNHEY and CDR2 as SVGAGI. The length of the CDR3 is 11 residues. V was clipped by 5 bases and J by 6 bases, with 7 bases between them. Original handling: Reference gene primer amplification gave nucleated cell count estimates. TCRdb's table, derived via immunoSEQ multiplex PCR, lists solely in-frame clones and lacks some. V and J calls and clone size are as listed in that table; D and trimming were resolved from the DNA. The sample holds approximately 98,000 clones, around 86% seen once. This chain connects TRBV6-5 to TRBJ2-5; no clear D gene. The TCR originated in a woman between 65 and 79 years old with acute or convalescent COVID-19. The sample taken for sequencing was peripheral blood. CDR3 coding DNA: TGTGCCAGCAGTCACGGTCAGACCCAGTACTTC. Its translation is CASSHGQTQYF.